These T cell receptor beta chains were read from a single sample in a study of T cells after yellow fever vaccination. TCRdb reprocessed the 5' RACE reads with MiXCR, giving one entry per CDR3 protein. Of about 45,000 distinct CDR3 sequences listed, 6% to 7% are singletons. The sample in question was PBMCs, either bulk or a sorted T-cell subset (CD4+, CD8+, memory, or dextramer-sorted; not recorded which), obtained 45 days after the yellow fever booster vaccination. All receptors come from a man aged 25-45 years who received the YFV17D yellow fever vaccine. CDR3s include the opening cysteine and the closing phenylalanine or tryptophan. The order of the fields is J gene, V gene, CDR3 protein.

j_gene: TRBJ2-7
v_gene: TRBV30
CDR3aa: CAWSVAGTGYYEQYF

j_gene: TRBJ1-2
v_gene: TRBV30
CDR3aa: CAWSGGRYYGYTF

j_gene: TRBJ1-6
v_gene: TRBV7-9
CDR3aa: CASSSSGAKSYNSPLHF

j_gene: TRBJ2-7
v_gene: TRBV6-2/TRBV6-3
CDR3aa: CASKLIGTSGGPVF

j_gene: TRBJ2-6
v_gene: TRBV20-1
CDR3aa: CSARAAVPGANVLTF

j_gene: TRBJ2-2
v_gene: TRBV6-5
CDR3aa: CASGAGGNTGELFF

j_gene: TRBJ2-3
v_gene: TRBV5-1
CDR3aa: CASSLAPSASTDTQYF

j_gene: TRBJ2-1
v_gene: TRBV5-6
CDR3aa: CASSLLAGKDNEQFF

j_gene: TRBJ2-7
v_gene: TRBV3-1
CDR3aa: CASSSMGLAENEQYF

j_gene: TRBJ2-1
v_gene: TRBV5-1
CDR3aa: CASSLDGNSYNEQFF

j_gene: TRBJ2-7
v_gene: TRBV4-2
CDR3aa: CASSHLSGASYEQYF

j_gene: TRBJ2-7
v_gene: TRBV3-1
CDR3aa: CASSQDYNLYF

j_gene: TRBJ2-3
v_gene: TRBV29-1
CDR3aa: CSVGGVKSTDTQYF

j_gene: TRBJ1-2
v_gene: TRBV6-1
CDR3aa: CASSEVFSGPTRGYTF

j_gene: TRBJ2-1
v_gene: TRBV5-6
CDR3aa: CASSSKALAGFLSSYNEQFF

j_gene: TRBJ1-2
v_gene: TRBV5-1
CDR3aa: CASSSGTVANYGYTF

j_gene: TRBJ1-1
v_gene: TRBV20-1
CDR3aa: CSARKLGRQVSEAFF

j_gene: TRBJ2-1
v_gene: TRBV11-2
CDR3aa: CASSLGGPVNEQFF

j_gene: TRBJ2-6
v_gene: TRBV12-3/TRBV12-4
CDR3aa: CASSLALGKGANVLTF

j_gene: TRBJ2-3
v_gene: TRBV5-1
CDR3aa: CASSAAIGSTDTQYF